This passage covers 6 T cell receptor beta chains from one sample sequenced in a study of CD8 T cells in ankylosing spondylitis. One entry per CDR3 protein, called by TCRdb with MiXCR from the 5' RACE reads. This table has 150,000 to 200,000 distinct CDR3 sequences, approximately 20% appearing once. The sample was blood, either unsorted or a sorted T cell fraction (not recorded which). The receptors originated from a male donor with ankylosing spondylitis or in good health (not recorded which).

This clonotype was counted at least ten times. V usage is TRBV6-1 and J usage is TRBJ1-2; TRBD1 aligns across 9 bases. Germline V gene sequence: CDR1 MNHNS, CDR2 SASEGT. CDR3 length: 13 residues. V dropped 6 bases and J dropped 3; count of bases not matched to a gene: 2. CDR3 nucleotide sequence: TGTGCCAGCAGACGGGACAGGGACTATGGCTACACCTTC. It codes for CASRRDRDYGYTF.

This clonotype came up many times. Written as DNA, the CDR3 is TGTGCCAGCAGCGTCGGAGCAGGGCGCGCCTACGAGCAGTACTTC. It codes for CASSVGAGRAYEQYF. The chain uses TRBV9 and TRBJ2-7; the D gene is possibly TRBD1 (5 bases). The length of the CDR3 is 15 residues. V lost 2 bases, J lost 2 bases, and 14 bases lay in between. CDR1 is SGDLS, CDR2 YYNGEE, per germline.

This clonotype was counted a few times. The gene calls are TRBV6-1 and TRBJ2-1; D may be TRBD1 (6 bases). Deletions cut 6 bases from V and 9 bases from J, with 24 bases between. The CDR3 sequence is 16 residues long. CDR1 MNHNS and CDR2 SASEGT come from the germline V gene. The CDR3 sequence is CASRMTGLPSPFEQFF. CDR3 in DNA: TGTGCCAGCAGGATGACAGGCCTCCCGTCTCCGTTTGAGCAGTTCTTC.

The rearrangement uses TRBV7-9 and TRBJ1-2, with TRBD1 identical over 9 bases. From germline, CDR1 is SEHNR and CDR2 FQNEAQ (reference sequence). This CDR3 has 13 amino acids. V shed 5 bases and J 3 bases; nucleotides not matched to a gene: 1. The CDR3 spells CASSGQGYYGYTF. CDR3 coding DNA: TGTGCCAGCAGCGGACAGGGGTACTATGGCTACACCTTC.

In this sample, this clonotype turned up a few times. Written as DNA, the CDR3 is TGTGCCAGCAGGTCGGACCGGTCCTATGGCTACACCTTC. Its translation is CASRSDRSYGYTF. The V call is TRBV5-5, the J call TRBJ1-2; no clear D. Trimming removed 5 bases at V and 4 bases at J, with 12 bases between. The V gene's germline CDR1 is SGHKS and CDR2 YYEKEE (reference sequence). CDR3 length: 13 amino acids.

This clonotype has a count of ten or more. This chain joins TRBV20-1 and TRBJ2-7, with D perhaps being TRBD1 or TRBD2 (5 bases each). This CDR3 contains 14 residues. V was pared by 6 bases and J by 0 bases, with 15 bases between. CDR1 DFQATT and CDR2 SNEGSKA come from the germline V gene (reference sequence). CDR3 in amino acids: CSASRDHNSYEQYF. CDR3 DNA sequence: TGCAGTGCAAGCAGGGACCATAACTCCTACGAGCAGTACTTC.